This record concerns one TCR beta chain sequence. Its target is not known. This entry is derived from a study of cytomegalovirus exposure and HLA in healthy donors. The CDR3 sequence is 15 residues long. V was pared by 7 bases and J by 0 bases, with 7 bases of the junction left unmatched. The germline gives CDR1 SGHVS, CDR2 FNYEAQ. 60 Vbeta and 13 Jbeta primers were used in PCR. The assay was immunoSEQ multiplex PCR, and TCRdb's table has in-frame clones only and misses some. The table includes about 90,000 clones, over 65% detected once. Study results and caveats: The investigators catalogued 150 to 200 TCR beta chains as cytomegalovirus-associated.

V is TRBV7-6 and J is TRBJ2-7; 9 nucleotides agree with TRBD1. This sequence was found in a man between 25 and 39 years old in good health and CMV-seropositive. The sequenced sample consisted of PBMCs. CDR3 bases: TGTGCCAGCACCGTATCGGGACAGGGCTCCTACGAGCAGTACTTC. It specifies CASTVSGQGSYEQYF.